This entry describes one TCR beta chain. The antigen remains unidentified. The data derive from a study of T-cell reconstitution after alpha-beta-depleted transplantation in children. Findings and caveats of the study: About two months after transplant, alpha-beta T cells reportedly came from several hundred expanded graft clones. Where some patients showed high TCRbeta diversity at day 60, it came from recipient T cells and thymic progenitors that had survived.

This CDR3 has 15 amino acids. V lost 3 bases and J 6 bases, leaving 14 bases between the germline ends. It was with unique molecular identifiers that the TCRbeta library was prepared. Using its own MiXCR run on the PCR reads, TCRdb lists one record per CDR3 protein. The table includes around 800,000 distinct CDR3 sequences, roughly 16% detected once. The input for sequencing was PBMCs, mostly from graft donor cells, taken 360 days after TCRalphabeta/CD19-depleted stem cell transplant. The chain carries TRBV12-3 or TRBV12-4 and TRBJ1-4, with D possibly being TRBD1 (6 bases). The receptor comes from a male patient aged 10-17 years who had a stem cell transplant for acute lymphoblastic leukemia, so the T cells may come from the graft donor. CDR3 amino acids: CASSFIRGRYEKLFF. CDR3 nucleotide sequence: TGTGCCAGCAGTTTCATCAGGGGCAGATATGAAAAACTGTTTTTT.